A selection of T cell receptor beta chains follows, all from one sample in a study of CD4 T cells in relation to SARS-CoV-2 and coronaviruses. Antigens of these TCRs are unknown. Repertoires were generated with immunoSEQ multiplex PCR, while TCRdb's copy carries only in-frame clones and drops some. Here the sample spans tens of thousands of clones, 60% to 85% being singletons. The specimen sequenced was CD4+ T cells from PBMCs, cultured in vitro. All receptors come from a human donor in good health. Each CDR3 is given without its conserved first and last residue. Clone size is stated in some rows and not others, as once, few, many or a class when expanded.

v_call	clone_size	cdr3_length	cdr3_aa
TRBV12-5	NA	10	ASGLWGTEAF
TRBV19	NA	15	ASSIGGGQGLYQPQH
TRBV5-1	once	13	ASSLSYLSGNTIY
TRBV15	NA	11	ATSRDYQGEQY
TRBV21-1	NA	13	ASSKVREMNTEAF
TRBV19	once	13	ASSLFTGGNTEAF
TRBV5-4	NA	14	ASSFKREAGTDTQY
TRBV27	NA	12	ASSTGRVDYGYT
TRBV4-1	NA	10	ASSHRMDEQF
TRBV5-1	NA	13	ASSPLAGRTGELF
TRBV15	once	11	ATSRGLALEQY
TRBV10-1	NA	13	ASSPADTSTDTQY
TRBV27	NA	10	ASSSPGVAAF
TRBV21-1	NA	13	ASSKEQRVNYGYT
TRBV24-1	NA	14	ATSDTLTSGSHEQF
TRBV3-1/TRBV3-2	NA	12	ASSPGQGHQPQH
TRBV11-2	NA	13	ASSADRGPGDTQY
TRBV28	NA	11	ASGGGGTGELF